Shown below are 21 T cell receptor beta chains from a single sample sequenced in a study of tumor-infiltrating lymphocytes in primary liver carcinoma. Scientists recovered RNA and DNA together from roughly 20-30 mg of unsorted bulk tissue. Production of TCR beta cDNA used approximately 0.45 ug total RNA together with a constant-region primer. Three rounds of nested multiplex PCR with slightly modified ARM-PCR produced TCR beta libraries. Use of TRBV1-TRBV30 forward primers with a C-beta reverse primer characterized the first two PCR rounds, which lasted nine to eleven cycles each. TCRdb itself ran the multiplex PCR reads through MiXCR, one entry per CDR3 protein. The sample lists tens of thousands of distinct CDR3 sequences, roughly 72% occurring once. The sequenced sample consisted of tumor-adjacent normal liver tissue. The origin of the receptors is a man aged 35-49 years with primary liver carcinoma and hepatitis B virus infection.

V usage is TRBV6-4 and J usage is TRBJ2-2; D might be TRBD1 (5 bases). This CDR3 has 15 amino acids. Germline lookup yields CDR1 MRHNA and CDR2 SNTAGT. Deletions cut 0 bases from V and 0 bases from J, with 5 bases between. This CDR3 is CASSDSQANTGELFF. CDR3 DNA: TGTGCCAGCAGTGACTCACAGGCGAACACCGGGGAGCTGTTTTTT.

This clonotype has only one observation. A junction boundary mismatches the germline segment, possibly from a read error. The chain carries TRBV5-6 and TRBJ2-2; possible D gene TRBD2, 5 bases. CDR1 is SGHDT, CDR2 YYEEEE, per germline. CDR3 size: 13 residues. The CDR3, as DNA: TGTGCCGGCAGCCCTAGTGTCGCCGGGGAGCTGTTCTTT. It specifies CAGSPSVAGELFF.

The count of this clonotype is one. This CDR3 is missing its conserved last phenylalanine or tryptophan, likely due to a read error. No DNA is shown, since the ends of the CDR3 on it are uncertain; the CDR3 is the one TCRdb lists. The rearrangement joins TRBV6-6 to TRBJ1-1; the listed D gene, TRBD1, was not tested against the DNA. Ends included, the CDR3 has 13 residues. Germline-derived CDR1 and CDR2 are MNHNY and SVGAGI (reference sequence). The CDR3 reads CVSSTGGTTETFY.

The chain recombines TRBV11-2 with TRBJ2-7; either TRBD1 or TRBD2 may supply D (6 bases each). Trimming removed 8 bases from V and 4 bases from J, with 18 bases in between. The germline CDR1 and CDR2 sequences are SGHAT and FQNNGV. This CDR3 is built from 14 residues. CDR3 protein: CASLGRGVKYEQYF. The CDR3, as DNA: TGTGCCAGCTTAGGTAGGGGGGTTAAATACGAGCAGTACTTC. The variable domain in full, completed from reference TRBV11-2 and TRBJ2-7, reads EAGVAQSPRYKIIEKRQSVAFWCNPISGHATLYWYQQILGQGPKLLIQFQNNGVVDDSQLPKDRFSAERLKGVDSTLKIQPAKLEDSAVYLCASLGRGVKYEQYFGPGTRLTVT.

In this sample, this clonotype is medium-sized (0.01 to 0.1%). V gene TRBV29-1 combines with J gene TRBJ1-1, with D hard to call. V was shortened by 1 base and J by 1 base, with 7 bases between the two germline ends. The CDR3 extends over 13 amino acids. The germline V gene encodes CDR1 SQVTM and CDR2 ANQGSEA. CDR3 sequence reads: CSVEGAGNTEAFF. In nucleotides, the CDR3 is TGCAGCGTTGAAGGGGCTGGGAACACTGAAGCTTTCTTT. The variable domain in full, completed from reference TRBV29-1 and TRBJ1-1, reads SAVISQKPSRDICQRGTSLTIQCQVDSQVTMMFWYRQQPGQSLTLIATANQGSEATYESGFVIDKFPISRPNLTFSTLTVSNMSPEDSSIYLCSVEGAGNTEAFFGQGTRLTVV.

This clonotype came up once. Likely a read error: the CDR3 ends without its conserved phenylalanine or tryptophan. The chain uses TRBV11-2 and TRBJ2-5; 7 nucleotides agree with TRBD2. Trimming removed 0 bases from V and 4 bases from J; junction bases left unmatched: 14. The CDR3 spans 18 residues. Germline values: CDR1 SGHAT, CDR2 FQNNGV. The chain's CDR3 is CASSLDPWFGGRGETQYS. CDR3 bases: TGTGCCAGCAGCTTAGATCCGTGGTTTGGCGGGAGAGGAGAGACCCAGTACTCC.

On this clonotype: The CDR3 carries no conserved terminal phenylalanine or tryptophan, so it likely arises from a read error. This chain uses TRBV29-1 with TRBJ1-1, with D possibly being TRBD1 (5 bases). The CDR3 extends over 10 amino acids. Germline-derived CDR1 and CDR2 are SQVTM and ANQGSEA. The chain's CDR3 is CIVGDTEAFY. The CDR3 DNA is TGCATCGTGGGGGACACTGAAGCTTTCTAT.

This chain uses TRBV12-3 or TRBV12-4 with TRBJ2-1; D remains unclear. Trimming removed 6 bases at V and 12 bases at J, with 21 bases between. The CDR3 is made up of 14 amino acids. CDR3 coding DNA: TGTGCCAGCAGCCTCTTACGTTCCTACAACGTGCAGTTCTTC. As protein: CASSLLRSYNVQFF.

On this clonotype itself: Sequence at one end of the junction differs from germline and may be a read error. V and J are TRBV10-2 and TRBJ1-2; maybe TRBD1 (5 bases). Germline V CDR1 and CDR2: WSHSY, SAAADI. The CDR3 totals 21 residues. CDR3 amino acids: CASSEGLVSGGRRTLGYGYTF. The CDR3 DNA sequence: TGCGCCAGCAGTGAGGGCTTAGTGTCGGGGGGTAGACGAACATTGGGTTATGGCTATACCTTC.

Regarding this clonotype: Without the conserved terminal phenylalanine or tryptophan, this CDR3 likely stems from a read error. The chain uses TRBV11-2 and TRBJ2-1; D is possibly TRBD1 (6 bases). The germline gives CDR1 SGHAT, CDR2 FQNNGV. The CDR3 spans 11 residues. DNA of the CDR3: TGTACCAACAGCTTAGACAGGAGGCAGTTCTCC. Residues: CTNSLDRRQFS.

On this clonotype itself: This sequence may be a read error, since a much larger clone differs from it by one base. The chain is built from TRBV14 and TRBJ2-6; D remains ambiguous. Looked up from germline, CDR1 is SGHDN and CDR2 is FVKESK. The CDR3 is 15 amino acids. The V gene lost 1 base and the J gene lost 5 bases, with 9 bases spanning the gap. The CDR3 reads CASSQGAARANVLTF. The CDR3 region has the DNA TGTGCCAGCAGCCAAGGCGCAGCTAGGGCCAACGTCCTGACTTTC.

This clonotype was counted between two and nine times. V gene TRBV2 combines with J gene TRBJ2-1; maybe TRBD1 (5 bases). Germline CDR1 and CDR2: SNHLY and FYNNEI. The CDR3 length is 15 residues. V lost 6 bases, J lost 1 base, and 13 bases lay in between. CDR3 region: CASRIGVTSYNEQFF. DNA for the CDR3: TGTGCCAGCAGGATAGGGGTGACTTCCTACAATGAGCAGTTCTTC.

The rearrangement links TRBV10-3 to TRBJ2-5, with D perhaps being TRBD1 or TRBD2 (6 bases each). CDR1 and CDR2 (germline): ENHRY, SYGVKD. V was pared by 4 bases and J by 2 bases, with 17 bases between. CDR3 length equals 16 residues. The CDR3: CAISGDGEGGQETQYF. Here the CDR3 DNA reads TGTGCCATCAGTGGAGACGGAGAGGGGGGTCAAGAGACCCAGTACTTC.

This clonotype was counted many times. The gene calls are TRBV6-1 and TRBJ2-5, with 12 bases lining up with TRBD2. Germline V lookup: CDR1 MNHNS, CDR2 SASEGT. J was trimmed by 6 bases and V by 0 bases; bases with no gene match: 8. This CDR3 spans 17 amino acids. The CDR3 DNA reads TGTGCCAGCAGTGAAGCGCTGACTAGCGGGAGAGCGAAGACCCAGTACTTC. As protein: CASSEALTSGRAKTQYF.

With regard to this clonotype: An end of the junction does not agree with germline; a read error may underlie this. The CDR3 protein is CDSSRRGTGAFF. The CDR3 DNA follows: TGTGACAGCAGCCGGAGGGGCACTGGAGCTTTCTTC. The genes are TRBV4-2 and TRBJ1-1; D is possibly TRBD1 (5 bases). Per the germline V gene, CDR1 is LGHNA and CDR2 is YNFKEQ. The CDR3 has 12 amino acids.

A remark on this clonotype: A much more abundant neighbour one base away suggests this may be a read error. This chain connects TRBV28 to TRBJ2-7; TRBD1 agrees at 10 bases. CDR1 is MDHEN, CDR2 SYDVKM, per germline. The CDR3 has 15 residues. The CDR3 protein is CASSILGTGDYEQCF. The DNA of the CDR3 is TGTGCCAGCAGCATATTAGGGACAGGGGACTACGAGCAGTGCTTC.

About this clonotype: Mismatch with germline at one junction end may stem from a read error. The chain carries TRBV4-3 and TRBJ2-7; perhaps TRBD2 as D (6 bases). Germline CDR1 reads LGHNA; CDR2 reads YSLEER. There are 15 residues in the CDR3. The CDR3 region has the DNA TGCTCCAGCAGCCAAGATCGGGAGACACGCTACGAGCAGTACTTC. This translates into CSSSQDRETRYEQYF.

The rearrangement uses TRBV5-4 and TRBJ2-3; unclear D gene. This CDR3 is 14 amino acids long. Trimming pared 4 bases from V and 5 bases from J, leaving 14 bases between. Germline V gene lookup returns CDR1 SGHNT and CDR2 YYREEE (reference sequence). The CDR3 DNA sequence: TGTGCCAGCAGCCAGACCCAGGCCATAGATACGCAGTATTTT. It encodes CASSQTQAIDTQYF.

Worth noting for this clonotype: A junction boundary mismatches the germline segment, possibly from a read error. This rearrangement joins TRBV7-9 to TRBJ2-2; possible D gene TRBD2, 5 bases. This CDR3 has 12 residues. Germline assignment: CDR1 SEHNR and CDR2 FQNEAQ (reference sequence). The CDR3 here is CASSLFAGELFF. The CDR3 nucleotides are TGTGCCAGCAGCCTTTTTGCCGGGGAGCTATTTTTT.

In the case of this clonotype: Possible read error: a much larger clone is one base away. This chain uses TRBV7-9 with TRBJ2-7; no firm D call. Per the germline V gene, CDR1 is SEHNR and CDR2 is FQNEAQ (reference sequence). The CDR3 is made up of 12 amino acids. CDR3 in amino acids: CASSLPSYKQYF. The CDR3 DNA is TGTGCCAGCAGCCTCCCGTCCTACAAGCAGTACTTC. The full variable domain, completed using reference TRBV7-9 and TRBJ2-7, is DTGVSQNPRHKITKRGQNVTFRCDPISEHNRLYWYRQTLGQGPEFLTYFQNEAQLEKSRLLSDRFSAERPKGSFSTLEIQRTEQGDSAMYLCASSLPSYKQYFGPGTRLTVT.

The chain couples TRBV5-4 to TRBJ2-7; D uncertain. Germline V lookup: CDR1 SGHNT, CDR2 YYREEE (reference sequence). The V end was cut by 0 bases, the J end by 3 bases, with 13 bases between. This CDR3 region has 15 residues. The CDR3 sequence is CASSLERRSHYEQYF. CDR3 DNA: TGTGCCAGCAGCTTGGAACGCAGGAGCCACTACGAGCAGTACTTC.